The TCR beta chain under discussion was sequenced for a study of shared clonotypes between healthy human individuals. This clone was counted a few times. This CDR3 has 13 residues. CDR1 and CDR2 (germline): LGHNA, YNFKEQ. Trimming took 1 base from V and 5 from J, leaving 6 bases between them. The data were produced by immunoSEQ multiplex PCR, yet TCRdb's version contains in-frame clones alone and is incomplete. This table holds some 2,100,000 clones, just over 90% found once. Terminally differentiated effector memory CD45RA+ cells were excluded from the naive CD8 cells, which were CD45RO-negative and positively selected for CCR7.

The sequencing sample was made of naive CD8+ T cells from PBMCs. The chain has TRBV4-2 and TRBJ2-1; the D is unclear. The receptor was derived from a man younger than 35 in good health. Some clones in this sample may be carry-over from other donors' samples. The CDR3 sequence is CASSQALDNEQFF. The CDR3 DNA follows: TGTGCCAGCAGCCAAGCCTTAGACAATGAGCAGTTCTTC.